These 24 T cell receptor beta chains were sequenced from one sample in a study of blood T cell repertoires in COVID-19. Assay used: immunoSEQ multiplex PCR; TCRdb lists only in-frame clones, some missing. The sample shows around 470,000 clones, about 88% of them seen only once. The sequenced sample consisted of peripheral blood. The receptor set was obtained from a man aged 18 to 29 with COVID-19, enrolled during active disease.

The sample holds a few counts of this clone. The CDR3 nucleotides are TGCAGCGTTGCGGCAGGGGCTAACACCGGGGAGCTGTTTTTT. Translating gives CSVAAGANTGELFF. The chain recombines TRBV29-1 with TRBJ2-2, with D maybe TRBD1 (6 bases). Germline CDR1 and CDR2: SQVTM and ANQGSEA. The length of the CDR3 is 14 residues. The V end lost 4 bases, the J end lost 2 bases, and 11 bases lay between the germline ends.

The rearrangement uses TRBV19 and TRBJ2-3, with 7 bases identical to TRBD2. CDR1 is LNHDA, CDR2 SQIVND, per germline (reference sequence). With V trimmed by 2 bases and J by 1 base, 6 bases remained unmatched. CDR3 size: 16 residues. In DNA form, the CDR3 reads TGTGCCAGTAGTATAAGTGGTGGGGGGGGCACAGATACGCAGTATTTT. Amino acid sequence: CASSISGGGGTDTQYF.

The gene calls are TRBV19 and TRBJ2-3, with 15 positions matching TRBD2. The CDR3 spans 19 residues. CDR1 LNHDA and CDR2 SQIVND come from the germline V gene (reference sequence). The J segment lost 3 bases and the V segment lost 5 bases, leaving 12 bases of the junction unmatched. The CDR3 region is CASSRPLGLAGGGTDTQYF. For the CDR3, the DNA is TGTGCCAGTAGTCGACCTCTTGGACTAGCGGGAGGGGGGACAGATACGCAGTATTTT.

This clone has a single count. Different DNA sequences within this sample yield the same CDR3. The rearrangement uses TRBV2 and TRBJ2-3; D is undetermined. Germline V gene sequence: CDR1 SNHLY, CDR2 FYNNEI. The CDR3 spans 12 residues. Trimming stripped 6 bases from V and 0 bases from J, with 4 bases between. The chain's CDR3 is CASSLSTDTQYF. The CDR3 DNA sequence: TGTGCCAGCAGCCTTAGCACAGATACGCAGTATTTT.

CDR3 sequence reads: CASSRDSGGAQDTQYF. CDR3 DNA sequence: TGTGCCAGCAGCCGGGATAGCGGGGGGGCCCAGGATACGCAGTATTTT. The chain joins TRBV4-2 to TRBJ2-3; 11 bases match TRBD2. Germline V gene sequence: CDR1 LGHNA, CDR2 YNFKEQ. The CDR3 length is 16 residues. V trimming: 4 bases; J trimming: 6 bases; junction bases outside the gene matches: 9.

V gene TRBV7-8 combines with J gene TRBJ2-4; maybe TRBD2 (6 bases). Germline loops: CDR1 SGHVS, CDR2 FQNEAQ. The CDR3 spans 14 residues. V dropped 1 base and J dropped 6 bases, with 10 bases sitting between them. DNA for the CDR3: TGTGCCAGCAGCTTAGTACCCGGGGGAAACATTCAGTACTTC. Protein: CASSLVPGGNIQYF. Together with reference TRBV7-8 and TRBJ2-4, the CDR3 gives the full variable domain: GAGVSQSPRYKVAKRGQDVALRCDPISGHVSLFWYQQALGQGPEFLTYFQNEAQLDKSGLPSDRFFAERPEGSVSTLKIQRTQQEDSAVYLCASSLVPGGNIQYFGAGTRLSVL.

J is TRBJ2-7 and V is TRBV27; D is unclear. CDR1 MNHEY and CDR2 SMNVEV come from the germline V gene (reference sequence). The CDR3 runs to 16 residues. Trimming removed 6 bases from V and 5 bases from J, with 23 bases in between. CDR3 coding DNA: TGTGCCAGCAGCGGGTGTCCTCCAAACCTTACCCACGAGCAGTACTTC. It codes for CASSGCPPNLTHEQYF.

This chain connects TRBV9 to TRBJ2-1; 14 bases line up with TRBD2. The CDR3 spans 16 residues. Looked up from germline, CDR1 is SGDLS and CDR2 is YYNGEE. V dropped 4 bases and J dropped 8; count of bases not matched to a gene: 8. This CDR3 is CASSPMTSGRVDEQFF. CDR3 nucleotide sequence: TGTGCCAGCAGCCCGATGACTAGCGGGAGGGTAGATGAGCAGTTCTTC.

The rearrangement links TRBV5-1 to TRBJ1-1; 8 bases are a match to TRBD1. J gave up 3 bases and V 5 bases, and 12 bases lay outside the gene matches. The CDR3 covers 16 residues. The germline V gene encodes CDR1 SGHRS and CDR2 YFSETQ. The CDR3 nucleotides are TGCGCCAGCAGTTTACAGGGGGATCTGGCGTACACTGAAGCTTTCTTT. It specifies CASSLQGDLAYTEAFF.

This rearrangement joins TRBV3-1 (or the pseudogene TRBV3-2) to TRBJ2-3, with 10 positions matching TRBD2. J lost 6 bases, V lost 1 base, and 4 bases had no gene match. Germline values: CDR1 LGHDT, CDR2 YNNKEL (reference sequence). This CDR3 spans 15 amino acids. CDR3 in DNA: TGTGCCAGCAGCCAAGGGCTAGCGGGAGCGGATACGCAGTATTTT. Protein product: CASSQGLAGADTQYF.

This sequence joins TRBV9 and TRBJ2-3, with a possible D match to TRBD1 (6 bases). Trimming stripped 1 base from V and 7 bases from J, with 10 bases between. Germline assignment: CDR1 SGDLS and CDR2 YYNGEE. This CDR3 region has 13 residues. CDR3 bases: TGTGCCAGCAGCGTAACTACAGGGAATACGCAGTATTTT. Its translation is CASSVTTGNTQYF.

This clone was found a few times. The chain couples TRBV7-9 to TRBJ2-5, with TRBD1 matching over 7 bases. Germline V gives CDR1 SEHNR, CDR2 FQNEAQ (reference sequence). The J segment lost 1 base and the V segment lost 5 bases, leaving 1 base of the junction unmatched. CDR3 length equals 13 residues. CDR3 residues: CASSRDSQETQYF. The CDR3, as DNA: TGTGCCAGCAGCAGGGACAGCCAAGAGACCCAGTACTTC.

This clone was seen just once. The CDR3 is CAWSRGGFESYEQYF. As DNA, the CDR3 is TGTGCCTGGAGCCGCGGAGGGTTTGAATCCTACGAGCAGTACTTC. The chain is built from TRBV30 and TRBJ2-7; a possible D gene is TRBD2 (6 bases). Germline CDR1 is GTSNPN and CDR2 is SVGIG (reference sequence). The CDR3 covers 15 residues. Trimming removed 3 bases from V and 1 base from J, with 16 bases in between.

The chain combines TRBV2 with TRBJ2-3; D is perhaps TRBD2 (5 bases). V dropped 4 bases and J dropped 6 bases, with 8 bases sitting between them. The V gene's germline CDR1 is SNHLY and CDR2 FYNNEI. This CDR3 has 12 amino acids. The CDR3 loop is CASSVERDTQYF. CDR3 sequence (DNA): TGTGCCAGCAGTGTCGAGCGGGATACGCAGTATTTT. Supplemented by reference TRBV2 and TRBJ2-3, the full variable domain reads EPEVTQTPSHQVTQMGQEVILRCVPISNHLYFYWYRQILGQKVEFLVSFYNNEISEKSEIFDDQFSVERPDGSNFTLKIRSTKLEDSAMYFCASSVERDTQYFGPGTRLTVL.

The chain couples TRBV5-8 to TRBJ2-3; the match to TRBD1 covers 9 bases. Germline CDR1 is SGHTS and CDR2 is YDEGEE. Unmatched junction bases numbered 5, after V lost 4 bases and J lost 2 bases. The CDR3 has 15 residues. This CDR3 is CASSPGQGVTDTQYF. The DNA for the CDR3 is TGTGCCAGCAGCCCGGGACAGGGAGTCACAGATACGCAGTATTTT. The variable domain in full, with the rest retrieved from reference TRBV5-8 and TRBJ2-3, is EAGVTQSPTHLIKTRGQQATLRCSPISGHTSVYWYQQALGLGLQFLLWYDEGEERNRGNFPPRFSGRQFPNYSSELNVNALELEDSALYLCASSPGQGVTDTQYFGPGTRLTVL.

This rearrangement joins TRBV29-1 to TRBJ1-1; a weak D match, TRBD1 (5 bases). The CDR3 consists of 12 residues. Germline CDR1 SQVTM, CDR2 ANQGSEA. The V end was cut by 6 bases, the J end by 7 bases, with 15 bases between. The CDR3 protein is CSVRPGFLEAFF. CDR3 nucleotides: TGCAGCGTGAGGCCAGGGTTCCTTGAAGCTTTCTTT. Full variable domain (remainder filled in from reference TRBV29-1 and TRBJ1-1): SAVISQKPSRDICQRGTSLTIQCQVDSQVTMMFWYRQQPGQSLTLIATANQGSEATYESGFVIDKFPISRPNLTFSTLTVSNMSPEDSSIYLCSVRPGFLEAFFGQGTRLTVV.

The chain joins TRBV14 to TRBJ2-3; TRBD2 agrees at 9 bases. The CDR3 loop spans 17 amino acids. J lost 5 bases, V lost 0 bases, and 9 bases had no gene match. CDR1 and CDR2 from the germline V gene are SGHDN and FVKESK. The CDR3 sequence is CASSQDWSGGSGDTQYF. The DNA for the CDR3 is TGTGCCAGCAGCCAAGATTGGAGCGGGGGGTCGGGAGATACGCAGTATTTT.

The chain has TRBV11-2 and TRBJ1-1, with D hard to call. Germline-derived CDR1 and CDR2 are SGHAT and FQNNGV. There are 13 residues in the CDR3. The V end was cut by 5 bases, the J end by 0 bases, with 7 bases between. The CDR3 region has the DNA TGTGCCAGCAGCCCCCAAATGAACACTGAAGCTTTCTTT. Its translation is CASSPQMNTEAFF.

This clone has just a few counts. J is TRBJ2-2 and V is TRBV19; 9 bases agree with TRBD2. Germline V CDR1 and CDR2: LNHDA, SQIVND (reference sequence). The CDR3 totals 14 residues. V was pared by 7 bases and J by 6 bases, with 6 bases of the junction left unmatched. CDR3 region: CASTRSGSSGELFF. In DNA form, the CDR3 reads TGTGCCAGTACTCGTAGCGGGAGTTCCGGGGAGCTGTTTTTT.

V gene TRBV7-9 combines with J gene TRBJ2-2; 8 bases fit TRBD2. Germline V gene sequence: CDR1 SEHNR, CDR2 FQNEAQ (reference sequence). The CDR3 is 16 amino acids. V trimming: 4 bases; J trimming: 0 bases; junction bases outside the gene matches: 4. The CDR3 sequence: CASSSNSGTNTGELFF. The CDR3 DNA reads as TGTGCCAGCAGCTCCAATAGCGGGACGAACACCGGGGAGCTGTTTTTT.

The chain is built from TRBV20-1 and TRBJ2-1; unclear D gene. Germline V lookup: CDR1 DFQATT, CDR2 SNEGSKA (reference sequence). The CDR3 consists of 11 residues. The CDR3 DNA sequence: TGCGGCGGCCTATCCTACAATGAGCAGTTCTTC. Protein product: CGGLSYNEQFF.

J is TRBJ2-2 and V is TRBV3-1 (or the pseudogene TRBV3-2); TRBD2 might be the D (6 bases). The germline V gene has CDR1 LGHDT and CDR2 YNNKEL (reference sequence). This CDR3 comprises 15 residues. V lost 4 bases and J lost 6, with 15 bases in between. Here the CDR3 reads CASSLTGGVSGELFF. DNA for the CDR3: TGTGCCAGCAGCCTAACCGGAGGGGTCTCCGGGGAGCTGTTTTTT.

V gene TRBV14 combines with J gene TRBJ2-1, with 9 nucleotides matching TRBD2. This CDR3 region has 18 residues. Germline values: CDR1 SGHDN, CDR2 FVKESK. V dropped 2 bases and J dropped 6; count of bases not matched to a gene: 14. As DNA, the CDR3 is TGTGCCAGCAGCCAACCTAGGACCCTAGCGGGGAGTATCAATGAGCAGTTCTTC. As protein: CASSQPRTLAGSINEQFF. The variable domain in full, completed from reference TRBV14 and TRBJ2-1, reads EAGVTQFPSHSVIEKGQTVTLRCDPISGHDNLYWYRRVMGKEIKFLLHFVKESKQDESGMPNNRFLAERTGGTYSTLKVQPAELEDSGVYFCASSQPRTLAGSINEQFFGPGTRLTVL.

The J gene is TRBJ2-1, the V gene TRBV5-1; D might be TRBD2 (6 bases). CDR1 and CDR2 from the germline V gene are SGHRS and YFSETQ. V was shortened by 0 bases and J by 2 bases, with 12 bases between the two germline ends. This CDR3 is 16 amino acids long. The CDR3 reads CASSLGGKLTYNEQFF. CDR3 sequence (DNA): TGCGCCAGCAGCTTGGGCGGGAAACTGACCTACAATGAGCAGTTCTTC.